The 10 T cell receptor beta chains presented below share a single source sample, sequenced in a study of CD8 T cells in Susac syndrome. A quantity of roughly 0.5 to 1 ug RNA underwent reverse transcription using random hexamers. TCRdb independently ran MiXCR on the immunoSEQ multiplex PCR reads; one entry per CDR3 protein. The table has roughly 200,000 distinct CDR3 sequences, around 95% seen once; the top ten hold approximately 0.094%. The sample was CD4+ T cells from PBMCs. These receptor sequences come from a human donor in good health.

CDR3 DNA: TGTGCCAGCAGTGTCTCCACTAGCGTAGCCTACAATGAGCAGTTCTTC. Its protein product is CASSVSTSVAYNEQFF. The chain carries TRBV6-2 or TRBV6-3 and TRBJ2-1, with 7 bases lining up with TRBD2. The V gene's germline CDR1 is MNHEY and CDR2 SVGEGT. This CDR3 region has 16 residues. V was clipped by 5 bases and J by 2 bases; unmatched bases: 9.

The chain carries TRBV3-1 and TRBJ2-5; 14 nucleotides match TRBD2. Germline V lookup: CDR1 LGHDT, CDR2 YNNKEL (reference sequence). The CDR3 runs to 16 residues. Losses at the gene ends were 4 bases for V and 7 bases for J; bases not matched to a gene: 8. The CDR3: CASSPPGTSGSGTQYF. CDR3 nucleotide sequence: TGTGCCAGCAGCCCCCCCGGGACTAGCGGGAGTGGGACCCAGTACTTC.

This chain uses TRBV3-1 with TRBJ1-6; D is unclear. V was shortened by 1 base and J by 7 bases, with 14 bases between the two germline ends. CDR1 is LGHDT, CDR2 YNNKEL, per germline (reference sequence). This CDR3 has 16 residues. The CDR3 nucleotides are TGTGCCAGCAGCCAAGGTTGGCAGGTTGACAATTCACCCCTCCACTTT. Translating it yields CASSQGWQVDNSPLHF.

CDR3 amino acids: CSVETSGGAFNEQFF. The DNA of the CDR3 is TGCAGCGTTGAAACTAGCGGGGGGGCCTTCAATGAGCAGTTCTTC. This sequence joins TRBV29-1 and TRBJ2-1; TRBD2 aligns across 13 bases. CDR3 size: 15 residues. The V and J ends lost 2 bases and 6 bases, in that order; junction bases with no gene match: 4. The germline V gene encodes CDR1 SQVTM and CDR2 ANQGSEA.

This clonotype came up once. The CDR3 DNA follows: TGTGCCAGCAGCTTGGAGGACACGCGCCTTAATTCACCCCTCCACTTT. It translates to CASSLEDTRLNSPLHF. This chain joins TRBV7-2 and TRBJ1-6, with TRBD1 as a possible D gene (5 bases). Germline V gene data show CDR1 as SGHTA and CDR2 as FQGNSA. V lost 3 bases, J lost 6 bases, and 15 bases lay in between. This CDR3 contains 16 residues.

V usage is TRBV20-1 and J usage is TRBJ2-1; weak D call: TRBD2 (6 bases). Germline V gives CDR1 DFQATT, CDR2 SNEGSKA (reference sequence). The CDR3 length is 12 residues. With 8 bases removed from V and 6 bases from J, the gap between germline ends came to 14 bases. The CDR3 DNA follows: TGCAGTCTTACGGGACTTCTCAATGAGCAGTTCTTC. Encoded protein: CSLTGLLNEQFF.

This clonotype was seen just once. This chain uses TRBV7-2 with TRBJ2-2; the D gene is possibly TRBD1 (6 bases). This CDR3 is 14 amino acids long. V lost 7 bases and J lost 1, with 10 bases in between. CDR1 SGHTA and CDR2 FQGNSA come from the germline V gene. DNA of the CDR3: TGTGCCAGCACCCGACAGGTGAACACCGGGGAGCTGTTTTTT. Translation: CASTRQVNTGELFF.

The CDR3 nucleotides are TGTGCCAGCAGTCCGGGACGAATCTCTGGGGCCAACGTCCTGACTTTC. It encodes CASSPGRISGANVLTF. The J gene is TRBJ2-6, the V gene TRBV2, with D perhaps matching TRBD1 or TRBD2 (5 bases each). V gave up 5 bases and J gave up 0 bases, with 11 bases separating them. The germline gives CDR1 SNHLY, CDR2 FYNNEI. This CDR3 is built from 16 residues. Full variable domain (missing parts from reference TRBV2 and TRBJ2-6): EPEVTQTPSHQVTQMGQEVILRCVPISNHLYFYWYRQILGQKVEFLVSFYNNEISEKSEIFDDQFSVERPDGSNFTLKIRSTKLEDSAMYFCASSPGRISGANVLTFGAGSRLTVL.

The gene calls are TRBV6-5 and TRBJ1-1; D might be TRBD1 (5 bases). The V and J ends lost 0 bases and 10 bases respectively, with 15 bases between them. The length of the CDR3 is 14 residues. Germline V gene lookup returns CDR1 MNHEY and CDR2 SVGAGI. The CDR3 is CASSYSGEGARAFF. CDR3 in DNA: TGTGCCAGCAGTTACTCGGGGGAGGGTGCGAGAGCTTTCTTT.

The rearrangement links TRBV27 to TRBJ2-7, with D unclear. The CDR3 covers 14 residues. V dropped 5 bases and J dropped 0 bases, with 11 bases sitting between them. Germline CDR1 MNHEY, CDR2 SMNVEV (reference sequence). CDR3 residues: CASSAQHHSYEQYF. CDR3 nucleotide sequence: TGTGCCAGCAGTGCGCAGCATCACTCCTACGAGCAGTACTTC.